This record covers a single TCR beta chain. This sample was taken from a study of CD8 T cells in Susac syndrome. Study-level information: The Susac syndrome patients that were sequenced included roughly 6 with active disease and fewer than 10 in remission.

Reverse transcription used about 0.5 to 1 ug RNA and random hexamers. TCRdb analysed the immunoSEQ multiplex PCR reads with MiXCR anew, one entry per CDR3 protein. In the table there are around 170,000 distinct CDR3 sequences, around 96% of which are singletons. This CDR3 has 15 amino acids. J gave up 2 bases and V 4 bases, and 4 bases lay outside the gene matches. Germline values: CDR1 LNHDA, CDR2 SQIVND (reference sequence). The rearrangement joins TRBV19 to TRBJ2-1; 8 positions match TRBD1. The receptor was derived from a human donor with Susac syndrome. The sequenced sample was CD4+ T cells from PBMCs. The CDR3 here is CASSKQGQAYNEQFF. Here the CDR3 DNA reads TGTGCCAGTAGTAAACAGGGACAGGCCTACAATGAGCAGTTCTTC.